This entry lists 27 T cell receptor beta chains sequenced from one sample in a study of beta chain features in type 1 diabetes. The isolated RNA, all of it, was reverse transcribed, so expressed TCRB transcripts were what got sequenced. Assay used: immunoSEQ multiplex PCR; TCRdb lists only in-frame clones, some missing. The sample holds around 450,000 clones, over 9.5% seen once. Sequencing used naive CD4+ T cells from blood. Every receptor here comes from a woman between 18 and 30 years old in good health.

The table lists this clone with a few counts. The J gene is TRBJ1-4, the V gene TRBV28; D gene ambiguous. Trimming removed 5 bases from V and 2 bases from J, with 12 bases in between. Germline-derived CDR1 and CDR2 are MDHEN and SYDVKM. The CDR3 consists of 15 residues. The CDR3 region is CASSQAGRTNEKLFF. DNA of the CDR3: TGTGCCAGCAGTCAGGCTGGGAGGACTAATGAAAAACTGTTTTTT.

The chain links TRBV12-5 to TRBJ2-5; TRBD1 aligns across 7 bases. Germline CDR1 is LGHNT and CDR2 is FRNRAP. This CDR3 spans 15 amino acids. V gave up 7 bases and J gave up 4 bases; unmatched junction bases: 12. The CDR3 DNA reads TGTGCTAGTGCCGTGGGACAGTATGGATCAGAGACCCAGTACTTC. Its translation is CASAVGQYGSETQYF.

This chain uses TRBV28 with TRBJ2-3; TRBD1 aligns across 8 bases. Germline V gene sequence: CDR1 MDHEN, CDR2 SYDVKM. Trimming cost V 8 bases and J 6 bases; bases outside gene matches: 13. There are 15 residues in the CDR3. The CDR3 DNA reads TGTGCCAGCCGACCCGACAGGGGAAGAGCGGATACGCAGTATTTT. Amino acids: CASRPDRGRADTQYF.

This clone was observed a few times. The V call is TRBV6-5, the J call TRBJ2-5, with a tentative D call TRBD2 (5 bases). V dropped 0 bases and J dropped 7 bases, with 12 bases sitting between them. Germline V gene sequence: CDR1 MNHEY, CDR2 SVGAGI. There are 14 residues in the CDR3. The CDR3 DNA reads TGTGCCAGCAGTTACTCAGCCGGGGTTGGGACCCAGTACTTC. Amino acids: CASSYSAGVGTQYF.

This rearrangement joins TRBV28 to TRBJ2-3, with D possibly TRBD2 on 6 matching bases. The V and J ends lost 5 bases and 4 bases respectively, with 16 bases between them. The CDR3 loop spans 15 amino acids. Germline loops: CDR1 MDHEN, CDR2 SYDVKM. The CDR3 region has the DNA TGTGCCAGCAGTCCCTACCGGGGGTCCGCAGATACGCAGTATTTT. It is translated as CASSPYRGSADTQYF. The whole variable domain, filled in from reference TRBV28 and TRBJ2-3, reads DVKVTQSSRYLVKRTGEKVFLECVQDMDHENMFWYRQDPGLGLRLIYFSYDVKMKEKGDIPEGYSVSREKKERFSLILESASTNQTSMYLCASSPYRGSADTQYFGPGTRLTVL.

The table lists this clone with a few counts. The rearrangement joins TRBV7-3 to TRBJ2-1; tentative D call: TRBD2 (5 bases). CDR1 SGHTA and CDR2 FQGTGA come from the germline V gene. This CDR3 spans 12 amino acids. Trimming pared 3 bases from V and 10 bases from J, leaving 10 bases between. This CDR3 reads CASSLVATEQFF. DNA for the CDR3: TGTGCCAGCAGCTTGGTAGCGACCGAGCAGTTCTTC.

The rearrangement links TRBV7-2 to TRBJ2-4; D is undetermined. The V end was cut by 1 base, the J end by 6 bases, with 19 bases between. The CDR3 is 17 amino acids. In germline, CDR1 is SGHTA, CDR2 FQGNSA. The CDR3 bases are TGTGCCAGCAGCTTAGTGTTTGATCAAGATAAAGTAAACATTCAGTACTTC. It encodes CASSLVFDQDKVNIQYF.

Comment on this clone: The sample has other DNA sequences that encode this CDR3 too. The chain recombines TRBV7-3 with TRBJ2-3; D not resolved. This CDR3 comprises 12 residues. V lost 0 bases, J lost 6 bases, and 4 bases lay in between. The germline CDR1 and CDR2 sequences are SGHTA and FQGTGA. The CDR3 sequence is CASSLTGDTQYF. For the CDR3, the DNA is TGTGCCAGCAGCTTAACCGGGGATACGCAGTATTTT.

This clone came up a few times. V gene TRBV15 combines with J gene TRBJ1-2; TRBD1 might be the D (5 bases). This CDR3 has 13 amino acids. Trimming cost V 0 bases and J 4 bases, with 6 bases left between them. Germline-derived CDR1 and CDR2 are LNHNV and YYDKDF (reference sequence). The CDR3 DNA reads TGTGCCACCAGCAGAGAAGGGGCCTATGGCTACACCTTC. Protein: CATSREGAYGYTF. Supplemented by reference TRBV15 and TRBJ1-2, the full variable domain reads DAMVIQNPRYQVTQFGKPVTLSCSQTLNHNVMYWYQQKSSQAPKLLFHYYDKDFNNEADTPDNFQSRRPNTSFCFLDIRSPGLGDTAMYLCATSREGAYGYTFGSGTRLTVV.

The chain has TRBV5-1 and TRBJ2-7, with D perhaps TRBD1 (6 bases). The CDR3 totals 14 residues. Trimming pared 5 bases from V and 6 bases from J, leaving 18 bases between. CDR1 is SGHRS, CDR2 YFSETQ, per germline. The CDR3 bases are TGCGCCAGCAGTCCGGGACAAACTCTTCCCGAGCAGTACTTC. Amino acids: CASSPGQTLPEQYF.

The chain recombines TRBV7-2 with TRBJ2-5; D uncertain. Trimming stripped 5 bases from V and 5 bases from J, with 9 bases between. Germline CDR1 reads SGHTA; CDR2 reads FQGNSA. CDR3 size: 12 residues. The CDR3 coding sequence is TGTGCCAGCAGCCCCACTTGGGAGACCCAGTACTTC. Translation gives CASSPTWETQYF.

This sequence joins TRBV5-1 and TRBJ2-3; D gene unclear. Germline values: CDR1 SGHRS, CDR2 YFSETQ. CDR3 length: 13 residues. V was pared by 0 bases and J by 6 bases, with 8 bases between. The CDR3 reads CASSLGSLDTQYF. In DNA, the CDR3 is TGCGCCAGCAGCTTGGGGAGCCTGGATACGCAGTATTTT.

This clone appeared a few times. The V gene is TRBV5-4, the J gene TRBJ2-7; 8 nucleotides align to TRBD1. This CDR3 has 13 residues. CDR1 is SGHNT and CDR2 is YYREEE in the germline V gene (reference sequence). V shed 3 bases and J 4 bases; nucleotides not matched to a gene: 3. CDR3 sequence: CASSSNRGYEQYV. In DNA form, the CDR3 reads TGTGCCAGCAGCTCAAACAGGGGGTACGAGCAGTACGTC.

The CDR3: CAIRGLGSYEQYF. For the CDR3, the DNA is TGTGCCATCAGGGGCCTAGGGTCCTACGAGCAGTACTTC. The chain combines TRBV10-3 with TRBJ2-7; D is uncertain. With 6 bases removed from V and 1 base from J, the gap between germline ends came to 10 bases. This CDR3 is 13 amino acids long. CDR1 is ENHRY and CDR2 is SYGVKD in the germline V gene.

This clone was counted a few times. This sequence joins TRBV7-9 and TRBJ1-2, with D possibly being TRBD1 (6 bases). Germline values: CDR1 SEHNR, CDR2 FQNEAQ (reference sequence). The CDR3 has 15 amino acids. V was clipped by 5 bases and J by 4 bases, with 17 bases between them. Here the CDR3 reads CASSRAAGAGYGYTF. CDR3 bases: TGTGCCAGCAGCAGAGCTGCAGGGGCGGGCTATGGCTACACCTTC.

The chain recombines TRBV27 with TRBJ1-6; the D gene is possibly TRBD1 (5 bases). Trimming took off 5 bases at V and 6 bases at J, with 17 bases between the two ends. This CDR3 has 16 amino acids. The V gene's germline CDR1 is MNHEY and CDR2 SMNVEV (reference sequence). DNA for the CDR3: TGTGCCAGCAGTCCCCTGGGGGGTATAAGTAATTCACCCCTCCACTTT. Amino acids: CASSPLGGISNSPLHF.

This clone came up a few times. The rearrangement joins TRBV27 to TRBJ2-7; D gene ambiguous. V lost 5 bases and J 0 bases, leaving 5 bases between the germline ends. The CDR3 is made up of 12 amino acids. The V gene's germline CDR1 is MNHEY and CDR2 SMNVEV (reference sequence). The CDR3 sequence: CASSPISYEQYF. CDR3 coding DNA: TGTGCCAGCAGTCCAATCTCCTACGAGCAGTACTTC.

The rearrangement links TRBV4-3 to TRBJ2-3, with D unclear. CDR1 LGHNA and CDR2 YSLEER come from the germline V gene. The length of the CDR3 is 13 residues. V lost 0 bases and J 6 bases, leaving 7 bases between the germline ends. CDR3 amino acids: CASSQDVGDTQYF. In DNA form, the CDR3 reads TGCGCCAGCAGCCAAGATGTGGGGGATACGCAGTATTTT.

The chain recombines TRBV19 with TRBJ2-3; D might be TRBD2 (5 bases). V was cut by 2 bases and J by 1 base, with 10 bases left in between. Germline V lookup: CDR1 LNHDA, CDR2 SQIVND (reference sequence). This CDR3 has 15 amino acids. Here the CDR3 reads CASSIRAGGTDTQYF. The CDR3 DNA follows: TGTGCCAGTAGTATAAGGGCGGGCGGCACAGATACGCAGTATTTT.

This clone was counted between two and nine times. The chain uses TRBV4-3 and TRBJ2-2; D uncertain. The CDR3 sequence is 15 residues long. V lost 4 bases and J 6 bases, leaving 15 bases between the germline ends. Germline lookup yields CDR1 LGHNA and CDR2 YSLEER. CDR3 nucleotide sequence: TGCGCCAGCAGCCGAAAGTCCAGGTACCCCGGGGAGCTGTTTTTT. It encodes CASSRKSRYPGELFF.

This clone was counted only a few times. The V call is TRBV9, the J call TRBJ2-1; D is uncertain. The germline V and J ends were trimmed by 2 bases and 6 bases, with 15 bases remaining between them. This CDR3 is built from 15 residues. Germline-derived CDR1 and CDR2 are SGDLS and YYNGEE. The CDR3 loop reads CASSVSPAASNEQFF. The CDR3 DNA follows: TGTGCCAGCAGCGTCTCCCCCGCAGCCTCCAATGAGCAGTTCTTC.

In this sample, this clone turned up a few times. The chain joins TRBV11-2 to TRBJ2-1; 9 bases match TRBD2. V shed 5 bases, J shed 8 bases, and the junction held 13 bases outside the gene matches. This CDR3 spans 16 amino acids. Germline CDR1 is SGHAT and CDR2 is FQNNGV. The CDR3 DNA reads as TGTGCCAGCAGCCCCATTGCGGGAGGGCCTGGCGATGAGCAGTTCTTC. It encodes CASSPIAGGPGDEQFF. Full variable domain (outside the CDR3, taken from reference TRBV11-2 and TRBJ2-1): EAGVAQSPRYKIIEKRQSVAFWCNPISGHATLYWYQQILGQGPKLLIQFQNNGVVDDSQLPKDRFSAERLKGVDSTLKIQPAKLEDSAVYLCASSPIAGGPGDEQFFGPGTRLTVL.

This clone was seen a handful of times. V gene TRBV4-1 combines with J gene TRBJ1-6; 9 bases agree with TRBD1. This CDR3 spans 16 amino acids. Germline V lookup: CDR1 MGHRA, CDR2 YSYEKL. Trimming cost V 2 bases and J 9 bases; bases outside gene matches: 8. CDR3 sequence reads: CASSQITGGRGSPLHF. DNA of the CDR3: TGCGCCAGCAGCCAAATCACAGGGGGCAGGGGTTCACCCCTCCACTTT.

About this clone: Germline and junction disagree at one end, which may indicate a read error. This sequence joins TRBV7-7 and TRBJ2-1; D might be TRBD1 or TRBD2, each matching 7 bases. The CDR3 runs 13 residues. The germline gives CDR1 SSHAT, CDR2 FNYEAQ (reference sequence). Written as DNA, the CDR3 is TGTGCTAGCAGCCTTAACAGGGGAGGGGAGCAGTTCTTC. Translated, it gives CASSLNRGGEQFF.

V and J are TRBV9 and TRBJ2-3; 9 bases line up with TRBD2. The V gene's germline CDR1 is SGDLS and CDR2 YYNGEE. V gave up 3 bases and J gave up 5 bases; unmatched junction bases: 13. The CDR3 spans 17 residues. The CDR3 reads CASSAYYSGGKVDTQYF. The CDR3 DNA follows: TGTGCCAGCAGCGCCTATTATAGCGGGGGAAAAGTAGATACGCAGTATTTT.

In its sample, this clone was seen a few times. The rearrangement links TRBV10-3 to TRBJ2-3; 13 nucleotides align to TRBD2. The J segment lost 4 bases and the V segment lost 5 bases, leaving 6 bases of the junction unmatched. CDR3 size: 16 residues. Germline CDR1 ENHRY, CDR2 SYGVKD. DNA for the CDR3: TGTGCCATCAGTTCACTAGCGGGAGGGTTGGCAGATACGCAGTATTTT. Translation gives CAISSLAGGLADTQYF.

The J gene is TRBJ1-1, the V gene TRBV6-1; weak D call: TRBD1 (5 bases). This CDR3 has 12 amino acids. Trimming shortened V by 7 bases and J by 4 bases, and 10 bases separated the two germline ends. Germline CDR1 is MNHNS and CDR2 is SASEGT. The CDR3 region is CASTRGVTEAFF. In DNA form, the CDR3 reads TGTGCCAGCACGCGGGGCGTCACTGAAGCTTTCTTT.